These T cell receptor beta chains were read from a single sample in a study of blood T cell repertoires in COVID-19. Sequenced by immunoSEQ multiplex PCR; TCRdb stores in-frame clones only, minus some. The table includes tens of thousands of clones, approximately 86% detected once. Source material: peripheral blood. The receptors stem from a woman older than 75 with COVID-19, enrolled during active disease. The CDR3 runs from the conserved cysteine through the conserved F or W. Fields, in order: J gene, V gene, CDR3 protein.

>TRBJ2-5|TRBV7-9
CASSSLPGQANEETQYF
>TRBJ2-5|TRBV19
CASSIQGSYQETQYF
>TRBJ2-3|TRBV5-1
CASSRDSPRSTDTQYF
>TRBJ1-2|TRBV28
CASSLWQGGPGGYTF
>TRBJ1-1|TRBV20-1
CSASDSGGPTEAFF
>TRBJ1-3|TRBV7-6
CASSFGTGSSGNTIYF
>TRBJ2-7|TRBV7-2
CASSETSGRSYEQYF
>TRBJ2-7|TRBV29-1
CSVDGTGSYEQYF
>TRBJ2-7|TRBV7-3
CASSPRGSYEQYF
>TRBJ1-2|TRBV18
CASSKPGTGPANYGYTF
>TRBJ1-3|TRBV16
CASSQTGGNTIYF
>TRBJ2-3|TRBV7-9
CASSSQGATQYF
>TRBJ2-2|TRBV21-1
CASSKRWEGANTGELFF
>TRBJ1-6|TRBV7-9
CASSLAQGSTSPLHF
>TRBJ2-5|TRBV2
CASSNTGSETQYF
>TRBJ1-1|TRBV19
CASSIRGTEAFF